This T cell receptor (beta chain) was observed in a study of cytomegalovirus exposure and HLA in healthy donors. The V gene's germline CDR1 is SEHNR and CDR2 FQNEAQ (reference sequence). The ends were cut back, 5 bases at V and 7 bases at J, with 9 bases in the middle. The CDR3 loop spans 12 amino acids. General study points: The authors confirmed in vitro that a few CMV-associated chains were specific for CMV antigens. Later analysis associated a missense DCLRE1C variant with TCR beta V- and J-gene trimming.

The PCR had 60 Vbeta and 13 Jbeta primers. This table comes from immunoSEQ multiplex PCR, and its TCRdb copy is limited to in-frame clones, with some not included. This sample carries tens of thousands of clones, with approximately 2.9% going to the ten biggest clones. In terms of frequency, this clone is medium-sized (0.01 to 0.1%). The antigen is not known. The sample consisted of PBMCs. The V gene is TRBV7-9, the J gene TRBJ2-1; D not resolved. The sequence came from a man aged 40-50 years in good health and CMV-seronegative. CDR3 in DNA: TGTGCCAGCAGCCCCGTTCGGAATGAGCAGTTCTTC. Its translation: CASSPVRNEQFF.